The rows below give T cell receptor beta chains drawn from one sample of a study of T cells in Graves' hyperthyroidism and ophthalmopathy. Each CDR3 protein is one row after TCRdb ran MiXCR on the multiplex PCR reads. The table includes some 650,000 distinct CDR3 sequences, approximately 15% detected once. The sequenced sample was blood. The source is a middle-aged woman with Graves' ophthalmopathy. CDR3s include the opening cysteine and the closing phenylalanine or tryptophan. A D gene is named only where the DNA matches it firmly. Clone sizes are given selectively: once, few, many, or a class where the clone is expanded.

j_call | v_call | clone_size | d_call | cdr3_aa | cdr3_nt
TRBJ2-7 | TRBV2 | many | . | CASRGLYEQYF | TGTGCCAGCAGGGGACTCTACGAGCAGTACTTC
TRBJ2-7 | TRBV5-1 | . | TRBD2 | CASSLEGSGGYYEQYF | TGCGCCAGCAGCTTGGAGGGTAGCGGGGGTTACTACGAGCAGTACTTC
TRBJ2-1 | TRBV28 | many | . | CASSFDSSYNEQFF | TGTGCCAGCAGTTTCGACAGCTCCTACAATGAGCAGTTCTTC
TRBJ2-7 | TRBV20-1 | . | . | CSASPRDRLSRALGEQYF | TGCAGTGCTAGCCCTCGCGATAGGCTAAGCAGGGCCCTGGGCGAGCAGTACTTC
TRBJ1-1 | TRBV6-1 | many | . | CASSRDFTEAFF | TGTGCCAGCAGCCGGGACTTCACTGAAGCTTTCTTT
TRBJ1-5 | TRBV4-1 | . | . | CASSQEAGRQPQHF | TGCGCCAGCAGCCAAGAGGCTGGGAGACAGCCCCAGCATTTT
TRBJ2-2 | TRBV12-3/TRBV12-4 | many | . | CASSLMGYTGELFF | TGTGCCAGCAGTTTAATGGGTTACACCGGGGAGCTGTTTTTT
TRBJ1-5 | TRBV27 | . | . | CASSLVPFNQPQHF | TGTGCCAGCAGTTTAGTTCCTTTCAATCAGCCCCAGCATTTT
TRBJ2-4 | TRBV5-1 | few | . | CASSADGDYVQYF | TGCGCCAGCAGCGCCGACGGGGATTACGTTCAGTACTTC
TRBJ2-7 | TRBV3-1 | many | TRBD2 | CASSQSSGVYEQYF | TGTGCCAGCAGCCAATCTAGCGGGGTCTACGAGCAGTACTTC
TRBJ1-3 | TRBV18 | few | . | CASSEAAIGNTIYF | TGTGCCAGCTCAGAGGCGGCCATTGGAAACACCATATATTTT